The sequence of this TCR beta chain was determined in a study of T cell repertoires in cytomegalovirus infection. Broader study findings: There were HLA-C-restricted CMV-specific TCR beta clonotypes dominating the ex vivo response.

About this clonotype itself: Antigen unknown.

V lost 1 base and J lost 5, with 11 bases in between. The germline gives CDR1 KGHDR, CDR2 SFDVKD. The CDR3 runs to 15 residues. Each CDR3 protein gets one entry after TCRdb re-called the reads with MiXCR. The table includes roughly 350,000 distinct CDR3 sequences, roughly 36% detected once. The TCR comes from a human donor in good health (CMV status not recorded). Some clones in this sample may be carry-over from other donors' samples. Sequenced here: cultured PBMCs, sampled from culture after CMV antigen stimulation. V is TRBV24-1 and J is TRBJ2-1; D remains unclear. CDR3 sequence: CATSDFVKGHNEQFF. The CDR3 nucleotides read TGTGCCACCAGTGATTTCGTGAAGGGCCACAATGAGCAGTTCTTC.